This T cell receptor beta chain was found in a study of blood T cell repertoires in COVID-19. Study at large: The United States, Italy and Spain provided the acute and convalescent COVID-19 samples. T cells, B-cell-depleted T cells, or PBMCs supplied cDNA or gDNA.

This CDR3 contains 17 residues. Germline V CDR1 and CDR2: MGHRA, YSYEKL. With V trimmed by 0 bases and J by 3 bases, 5 bases remained unmatched. The authors' processing: Using reference gene primer amplification, nucleated cell counts were estimated. Measured with immunoSEQ multiplex PCR; TCRdb has only the in-frame clones, and not every one. The V and J calls and clone size were taken over from that table, and D and trimming were inferred from the DNA. The sample holds about 400,000 clones; roughly 90% are singletons and the top ten take approximately 4.3%. This chain uses TRBV4-1 with TRBJ2-2; 9 bases agree with TRBD1. This TCR derives from a woman in her twenties or thirties with acute or convalescent COVID-19. Sequenced input: peripheral blood. CDR3 loop: CASSQDRGDRDTGELFF. The DNA of the CDR3 is TGCGCCAGCAGCCAAGATCGCGGGGACAGGGACACCGGGGAGCTGTTTTTT.